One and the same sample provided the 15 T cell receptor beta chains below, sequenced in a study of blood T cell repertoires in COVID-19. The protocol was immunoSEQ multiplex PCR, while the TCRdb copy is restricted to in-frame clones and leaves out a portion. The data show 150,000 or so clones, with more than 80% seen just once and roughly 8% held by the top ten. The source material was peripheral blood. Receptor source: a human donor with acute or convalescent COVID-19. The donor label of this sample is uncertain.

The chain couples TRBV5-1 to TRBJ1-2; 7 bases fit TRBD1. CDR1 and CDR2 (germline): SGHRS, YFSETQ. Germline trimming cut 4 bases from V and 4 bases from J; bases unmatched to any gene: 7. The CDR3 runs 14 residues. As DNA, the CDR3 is TGCGCCAGCAGCCTCCAGGGGGAGACCTATGGCTACACCTTC. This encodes CASSLQGETYGYTF. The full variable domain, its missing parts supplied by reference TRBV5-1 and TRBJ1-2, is KAGVTQTPRYLIKTRGQQVTLSCSPISGHRSVSWYQQTPGQGLQFLFEYFSETQRNKGNFPGRFSGRQFSNSRSEMNVSTLELGDSALYLCASSLQGETYGYTFGSGTRLTVV.

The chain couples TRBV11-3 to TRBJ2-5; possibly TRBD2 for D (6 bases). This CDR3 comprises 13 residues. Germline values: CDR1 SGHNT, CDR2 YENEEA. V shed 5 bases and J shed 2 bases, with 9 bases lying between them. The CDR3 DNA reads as TGTGCCAGCAGCCTCGGACTACAAGAGACCCAGTACTTC. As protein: CASSLGLQETQYF.

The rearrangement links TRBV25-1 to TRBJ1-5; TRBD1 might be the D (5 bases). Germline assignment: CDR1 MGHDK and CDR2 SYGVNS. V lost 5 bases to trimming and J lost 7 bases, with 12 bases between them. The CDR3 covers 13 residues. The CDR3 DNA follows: TGTGCCAGCAGTCCGCGGGGGACCCAGCCCCAGCATTTT. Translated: CASSPRGTQPQHF. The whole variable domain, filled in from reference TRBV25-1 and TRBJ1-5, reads EADIYQTPRYLVIGTGKKITLECSQTMGHDKMYWYQQDPGMELHLIHYSYGVNSTEKGDLSSESTVSRIRTEHFPLTLESARPSHTSQYLCASSPRGTQPQHFGDGTRLSIL.

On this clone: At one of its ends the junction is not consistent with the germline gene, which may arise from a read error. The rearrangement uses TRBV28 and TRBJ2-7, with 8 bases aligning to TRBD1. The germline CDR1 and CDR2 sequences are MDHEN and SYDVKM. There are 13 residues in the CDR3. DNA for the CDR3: TGTGCCAGCAGTTTCACGACAGGGGATATTGCGCACTTC. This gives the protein CASSFTTGDIAHF.

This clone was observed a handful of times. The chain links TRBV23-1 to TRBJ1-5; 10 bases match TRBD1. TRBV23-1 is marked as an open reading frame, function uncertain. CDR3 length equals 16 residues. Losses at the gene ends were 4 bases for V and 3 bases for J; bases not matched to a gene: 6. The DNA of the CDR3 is TGCGCCAGCAGTCTGGTTGGGACAGGGGACAATCAGCCCCAGCATTTT. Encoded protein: CASSLVGTGDNQPQHF.

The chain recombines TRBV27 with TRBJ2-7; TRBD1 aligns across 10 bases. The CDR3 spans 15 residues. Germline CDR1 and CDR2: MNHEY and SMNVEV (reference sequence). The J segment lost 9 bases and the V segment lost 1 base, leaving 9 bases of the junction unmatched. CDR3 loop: CASSLLAGQGSGQYF. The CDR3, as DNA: TGTGCCAGCAGTTTATTAGCGGGACAGGGGTCGGGGCAGTACTTC.

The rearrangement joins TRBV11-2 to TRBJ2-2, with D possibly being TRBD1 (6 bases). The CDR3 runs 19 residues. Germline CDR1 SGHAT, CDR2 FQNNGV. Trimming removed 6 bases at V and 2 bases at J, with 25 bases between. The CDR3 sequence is CASRPLAGRTVRNTGELFF. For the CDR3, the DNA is TGTGCCAGCAGACCCTTAGCTGGCAGGACAGTGAGAAACACCGGGGAGCTGTTTTTT.

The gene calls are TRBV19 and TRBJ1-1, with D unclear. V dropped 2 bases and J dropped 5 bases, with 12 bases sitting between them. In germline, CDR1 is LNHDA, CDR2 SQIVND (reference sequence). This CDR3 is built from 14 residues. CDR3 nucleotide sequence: TGTGCCAGTAGTATATCGAGTGGAGGTACTGAAGCTTTCTTT. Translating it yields CASSISSGGTEAFF.

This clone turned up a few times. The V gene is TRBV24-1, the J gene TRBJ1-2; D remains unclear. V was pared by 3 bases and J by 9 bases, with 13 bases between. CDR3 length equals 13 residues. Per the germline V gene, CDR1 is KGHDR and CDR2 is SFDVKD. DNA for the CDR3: TGTGCCACCAGTGATGCGGCGGGTTTGAGCTACACCTTC. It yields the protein CATSDAAGLSYTF.

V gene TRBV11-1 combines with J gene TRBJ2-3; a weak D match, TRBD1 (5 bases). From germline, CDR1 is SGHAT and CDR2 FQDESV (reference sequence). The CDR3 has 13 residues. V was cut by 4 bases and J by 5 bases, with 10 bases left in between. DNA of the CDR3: TGTGCCAGCAGCTACTACAGGCGAGATACGCAGTATTTT. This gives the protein CASSYYRRDTQYF. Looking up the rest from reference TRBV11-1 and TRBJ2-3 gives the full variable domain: EAEVAQSPRYKITEKSQAVAFWCDPISGHATLYWYRQILGQGPELLVQFQDESVVDDSQLPKDRFSAERLKGVDSTLKIQPAELGDSAMYLCASSYYRRDTQYFGPGTRLTVL.

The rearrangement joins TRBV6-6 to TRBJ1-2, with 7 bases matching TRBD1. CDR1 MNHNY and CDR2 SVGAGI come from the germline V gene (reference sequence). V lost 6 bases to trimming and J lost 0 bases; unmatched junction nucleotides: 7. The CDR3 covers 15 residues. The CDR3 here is CASSPRTGSNYGYTF. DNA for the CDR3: TGTGCCAGCAGCCCGCGGACAGGTTCTAACTATGGCTACACCTTC.

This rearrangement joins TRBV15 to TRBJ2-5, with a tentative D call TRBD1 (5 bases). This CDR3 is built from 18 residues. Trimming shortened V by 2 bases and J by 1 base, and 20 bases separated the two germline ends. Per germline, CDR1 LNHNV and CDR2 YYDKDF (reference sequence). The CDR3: CATSRSVTVQVLQETQYF. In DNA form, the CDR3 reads TGTGCCACCAGCAGATCCGTCACCGTACAGGTGCTCCAAGAGACCCAGTACTTC.

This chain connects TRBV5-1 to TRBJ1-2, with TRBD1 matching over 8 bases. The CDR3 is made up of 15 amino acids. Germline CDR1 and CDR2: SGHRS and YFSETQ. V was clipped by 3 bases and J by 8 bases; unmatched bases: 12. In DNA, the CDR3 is TGCGCCAGCAGCTCGACAGGGGCCACAGCGGGCGGCTACACCTTC. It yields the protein CASSSTGATAGGYTF.

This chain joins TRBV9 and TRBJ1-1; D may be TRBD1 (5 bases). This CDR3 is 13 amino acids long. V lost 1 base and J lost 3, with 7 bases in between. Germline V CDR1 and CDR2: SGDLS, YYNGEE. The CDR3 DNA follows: TGTGCCAGCAGCGTATGGGGCGACACTGAAGCTTTCTTT. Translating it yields CASSVWGDTEAFF.

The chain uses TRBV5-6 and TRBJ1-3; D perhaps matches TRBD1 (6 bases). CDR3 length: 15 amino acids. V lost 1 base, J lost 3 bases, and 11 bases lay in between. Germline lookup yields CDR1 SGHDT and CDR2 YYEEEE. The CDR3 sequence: CASSLYRANGNTIYF. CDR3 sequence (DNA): TGTGCCAGCAGCTTGTACAGGGCGAATGGAAACACCATATATTTT.